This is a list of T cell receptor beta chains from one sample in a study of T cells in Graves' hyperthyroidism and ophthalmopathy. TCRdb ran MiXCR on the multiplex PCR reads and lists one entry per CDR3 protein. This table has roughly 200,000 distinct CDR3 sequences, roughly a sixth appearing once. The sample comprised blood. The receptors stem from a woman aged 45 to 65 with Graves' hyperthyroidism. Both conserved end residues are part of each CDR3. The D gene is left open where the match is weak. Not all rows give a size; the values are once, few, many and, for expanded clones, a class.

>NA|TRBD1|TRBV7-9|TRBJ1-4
CASSQTGGQNPTNEKLFF
TGTGCCAGCAGCCAGACAGGGGGCCAAAATCCAACTAATGAAAAACTGTTTTTT
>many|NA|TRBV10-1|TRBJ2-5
CASSENPLVSQETQYF
TGCGCCAGCAGTGAGAACCCGTTAGTGTCCCAAGAGACCCAGTACTTC
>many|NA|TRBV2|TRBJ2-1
CASSEIGVSSYNEQFF
TGTGCCAGCAGTGAGATCGGCGTAAGCTCCTACAATGAGCAGTTCTTC
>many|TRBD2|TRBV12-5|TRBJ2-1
CASGLLGTSGSLFF
TGTGCTAGTGGTTTGCTTGGGACTAGCGGGAGTTTGTTCTTC
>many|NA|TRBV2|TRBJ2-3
CASSQLRDTQYF
TGTGCCAGCAGTCAACTACGGGATACGCAGTATTTT
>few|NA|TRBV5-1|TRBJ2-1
CASSLDRSSYNEQFF
TGCGCCAGCAGCTTGGACCGGAGCTCCTACAATGAGCAGTTCTTC
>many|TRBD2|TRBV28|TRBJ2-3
CASKQGGTSGFTDTQYF
TGTGCCAGCAAGCAGGGAGGGACTAGCGGGTTTACAGATACGCAGTATTTT
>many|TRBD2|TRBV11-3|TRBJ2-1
CASSYSGGYNEQFF
TGTGCCAGCAGCTATAGCGGGGGGTACAATGAGCAGTTCTTC
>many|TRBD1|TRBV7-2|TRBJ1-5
CASSLAPGQGASQPQHF
TGTGCCAGCAGCTTAGCGCCCGGACAGGGGGCGAGTCAGCCCCAGCATTTT
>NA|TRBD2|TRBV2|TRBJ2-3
CASSEGVASGARTDTQYF
TGTGCCAGCAGTGAAGGGGTGGCTAGCGGGGCCCGCACAGATACGCAGTATTTT